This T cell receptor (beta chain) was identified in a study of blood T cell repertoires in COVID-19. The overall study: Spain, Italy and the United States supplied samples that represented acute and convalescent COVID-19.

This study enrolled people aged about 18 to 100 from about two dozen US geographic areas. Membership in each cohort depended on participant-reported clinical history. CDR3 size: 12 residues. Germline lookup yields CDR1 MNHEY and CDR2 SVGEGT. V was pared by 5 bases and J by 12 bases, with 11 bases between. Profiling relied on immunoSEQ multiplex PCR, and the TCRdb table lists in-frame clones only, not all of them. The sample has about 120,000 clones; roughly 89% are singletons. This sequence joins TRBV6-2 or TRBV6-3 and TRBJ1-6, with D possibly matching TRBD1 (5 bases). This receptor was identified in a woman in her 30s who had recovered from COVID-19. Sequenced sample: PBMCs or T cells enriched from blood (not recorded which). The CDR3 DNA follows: TGTGCCAGCAGTCTGAAAACAGGACCCCTCCACTTT. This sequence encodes CASSLKTGPLHF.